One sample yielded the 27 T cell receptor beta chains listed below, sequenced in a study of T cells after yellow fever vaccination. Via MiXCR, TCRdb re-called the 5' RACE reads, giving one row per CDR3 protein. The sample consists of about 260,000 distinct CDR3 sequences, roughly 4.8% of them appearing once. Sequenced material: CD4+ T cells sorted from PBMCs, taken on the day of the yellow fever booster vaccination. Receptors were obtained from a man younger than 35 who received the YFV17D yellow fever vaccine.

This clonotype was recorded many times. This chain uses TRBV11-2 with TRBJ1-4; no reliable D call. Trimming pared 4 bases from V and 0 bases from J, leaving 6 bases between. Germline V gene sequence: CDR1 SGHAT, CDR2 FQNNGV. The CDR3 extends over 14 amino acids. This CDR3 is CASSSRPTNEKLFF. CDR3 in DNA: TGTGCCAGCAGCTCTAGGCCAACTAATGAAAAACTGTTTTTT.

Ten or more counts support this clonotype. The chain couples TRBV5-1 to TRBJ1-2; D not certain. Germline V gives CDR1 SGHRS, CDR2 YFSETQ. The CDR3 has 14 residues. V was clipped by 2 bases and J by 2 bases, with 10 bases between them. The CDR3 nucleotides read TGCGCCAGCAGCTTCGAGACGCCGAACTATGGCTACACCTTC. Protein product: CASSFETPNYGYTF.

The rearrangement uses TRBV6-5 and TRBJ1-1; D is uncertain. The CDR3 covers 11 residues. The V gene's germline CDR1 is MNHEY and CDR2 SVGAGI. V shed 4 bases and J shed 11 bases, with 11 bases lying between them. CDR3 residues: CASSSNRMAFF. The DNA for the CDR3 is TGTGCCAGCAGTTCCAACCGTATGGCTTTCTTT.

In its sample, this clonotype was seen many times. This rearrangement joins TRBV20-1 to TRBJ2-1; tentative D call: TRBD1 (6 bases). The V and J ends lost 5 bases and 9 bases respectively, with 14 bases between them. This CDR3 has 12 amino acids. Germline CDR1 DFQATT, CDR2 SNEGSKA (reference sequence). The CDR3 sequence: CSARVRGGEQFF. For the CDR3, the DNA is TGCAGTGCTCGGGTCAGGGGCGGTGAGCAGTTCTTC.

The rearrangement links TRBV19 to TRBJ2-2; 8 bases line up with TRBD1. Looked up from germline, CDR1 is LNHDA and CDR2 is SQIVND (reference sequence). The length of the CDR3 is 16 residues. V was clipped by 7 bases and J by 3 bases; unmatched bases: 10. DNA of the CDR3: TGTGCCAGTACCTCATACAGGGGGACGGACACCGGGGAGCTGTTTTTT. Translation: CASTSYRGTDTGELFF.

This clonotype was found many times. The CDR3: CASSFGTSGGTDTQYF. CDR3 nucleotide sequence: TGCGCCAGCAGCTTCGGGACTAGCGGGGGGACTGATACGCAGTATTTT. The chain is built from TRBV5-1 and TRBJ2-3; 15 bases agree with TRBD2. This CDR3 region has 16 residues. The V segment lost 2 bases and the J segment 6 bases; nucleotides outside the gene matches: 4. Germline V gene data show CDR1 as SGHRS and CDR2 as YFSETQ. Full variable domain (outside the CDR3, taken from reference TRBV5-1 and TRBJ2-3): KAGVTQTPRYLIKTRGQQVTLSCSPISGHRSVSWYQQTPGQGLQFLFEYFSETQRNKGNFPGRFSGRQFSNSRSEMNVSTLELGDSALYLCASSFGTSGGTDTQYFGPGTRLTVL.

The chain carries TRBV18 and TRBJ2-7; D is perhaps TRBD1 (6 bases). Germline values: CDR1 KGHSH, CDR2 LQKENI. Trimming stripped 2 bases from V and 2 bases from J, with 7 bases between. The length of the CDR3 is 13 residues. The DNA of the CDR3 is TGTGCCAGCTCACCAAGGGACACCTACGAGCAGTACTTC. Its translation is CASSPRDTYEQYF.

The V gene is TRBV4-3, the J gene TRBJ2-1; 8 bases are shared with TRBD2. V lost 1 base to trimming and J lost 5 bases; unmatched junction nucleotides: 10. CDR1 is LGHNA, CDR2 YSLEER, per germline. The CDR3 runs to 17 residues. DNA for the CDR3: TGCGCCAGCAGCCAAGTTACGAGGCGGGGGGCCGACAATGAGCAGTTCTTC. This translates into CASSQVTRRGADNEQFF.

The chain uses TRBV7-8 and TRBJ1-2; 9 nucleotides agree with TRBD1. Germline CDR1 is SGHVS and CDR2 is FQNEAQ. V was pared by 5 bases and J by 8 bases, with 6 bases of the junction left unmatched. This CDR3 has 13 residues. DNA for the CDR3: TGTGCCAGCAGCCCCCGCGGGACAGGGGGCTACACCTTC. It specifies CASSPRGTGGYTF.

The chain couples TRBV29-1 to TRBJ1-1; no clear D gene. Trimming removed 1 base from V and 4 bases from J, with 10 bases in between. The V gene's germline CDR1 is SQVTM and CDR2 ANQGSEA. The CDR3 has 13 amino acids. DNA of the CDR3: TGCAGCGTTGAAGTAGGCTTGGGCACTGAAGCTTTCTTT. Its protein is CSVEVGLGTEAFF.

This clonotype was seen more than once but under ten times. The rearrangement joins TRBV5-1 to TRBJ1-2; no definite D call. CDR3 length equals 13 residues. Deletions cut 7 bases from V and 0 bases from J, with 10 bases between. Germline CDR1 reads SGHRS; CDR2 reads YFSETQ. The CDR3 DNA reads TGCGCCAGCCGCCGGTTAGCTAACTATGGCTACACCTTC. Protein: CASRRLANYGYTF.

This clonotype has more than one count but fewer than ten. The CDR3 DNA is TGTGCCAGCAGTCAAATCAGGGAGACGGGCTACACCTTC. It encodes CASSQIRETGYTF. The V call is TRBV12-3 or TRBV12-4, the J call TRBJ1-2; possibly TRBD1 for D (5 bases). Between the trimmed V and J ends, which lost 5 bases and 8 bases, there was a span of 15 bases. The CDR3 runs to 13 residues.

This clonotype showed up just a few times. V gene TRBV19 combines with J gene TRBJ2-7; D remains ambiguous. Germline V gene sequence: CDR1 LNHDA, CDR2 SQIVND (reference sequence). The CDR3 has 14 residues. V was trimmed by 3 bases and J by 3 bases, leaving 12 bases between them. DNA of the CDR3: TGTGCCAGTAGTATGGTCGCAGGTAGCTACGAGCAGTACTTC. Translating gives CASSMVAGSYEQYF.

Ten or more counts support this clonotype. The genes are TRBV7-3 and TRBJ2-1, with 11 bases aligning to TRBD2. This CDR3 comprises 16 residues. CDR1 is SGHTA and CDR2 is FQGTGA in the germline V gene. Trimming took 5 bases from V and 1 from J; bases not matched to a gene: 4. CDR3 nucleotide sequence: TGTGCCAGCAGCGTCGGGACTAGCGGATCCTACAATGAGCAGTTCTTC. Translating gives CASSVGTSGSYNEQFF.

The chain has TRBV7-2 and TRBJ2-1, with 8 bases aligning to TRBD2. V was clipped by 5 bases and J by 8 bases; unmatched bases: 14. This CDR3 is built from 16 residues. From germline, CDR1 is SGHTA and CDR2 FQGNSA. CDR3 DNA sequence: TGTGCCAGCAGCCCGCAAGGCGCCGGACTAGCCTATGAGCAGTTCTTC. Amino acid sequence: CASSPQGAGLAYEQFF.

This clonotype was counted at least ten times. The chain couples TRBV5-4 to TRBJ2-7, with TRBD1 matching over 9 bases. Germline-derived CDR1 and CDR2 are SGHNT and YYREEE (reference sequence). V shed 4 bases, J shed 4 bases, and the junction held 9 bases outside the gene matches. The CDR3 totals 15 residues. CDR3 region: CASSLPGTGTYEQYF. CDR3 in DNA: TGTGCCAGCAGCCTACCTGGGACAGGGACATACGAGCAGTACTTC.

This clonotype has at least ten counts. J is TRBJ2-3 and V is TRBV5-1; 8 bases match TRBD2. Losses at the gene ends were 1 base for V and 2 bases for J; bases not matched to a gene: 6. From germline, CDR1 is SGHRS and CDR2 YFSETQ. This CDR3 region has 16 residues. The DNA for the CDR3 is TGCGCCAGCAGCTTGCTAGCGGGCGACCTCACAGATACGCAGTATTTT. It is translated as CASSLLAGDLTDTQYF.

The J gene is TRBJ2-3, the V gene TRBV7-2; TRBD2 aligns across 11 bases. CDR1 is SGHTA, CDR2 FQGNSA, per germline. The CDR3 is made up of 13 amino acids. Losses at the gene ends were 6 bases for V and 15 bases for J; bases not matched to a gene: 11. CDR3 nucleotides: TGTGCCAGCAGTCCAGAGCCACTAGCGGGGGACTATTTT. Its translation: CASSPEPLAGDYF.

There are a few counts of this clonotype. This sequence joins TRBV10-3 and TRBJ2-1; D remains ambiguous. This CDR3 is 16 amino acids long. From germline, CDR1 is ENHRY and CDR2 SYGVKD. V was cut by 3 bases and J by 0 bases, with 12 bases left in between. CDR3 region: CAISDRTVSSYNEQFF. The CDR3 nucleotides are TGTGCCATCAGTGATAGGACGGTAAGCTCCTACAATGAGCAGTTCTTC.

This clonotype turned up a few times. The CDR3: CGALPRDTLYNEQFF. CDR3 coding DNA: TGTGGTGCACTCCCGCGGGACACACTATACAATGAGCAGTTCTTC. The chain is built from TRBV19 and TRBJ2-1; either TRBD1 or TRBD2 may supply D (6 bases each). In germline, CDR1 is LNHDA, CDR2 SQIVND (reference sequence). CDR3 length: 15 residues. Drawing the rest from reference TRBV19 and TRBJ2-1, the complete variable domain is DGGITQSPKYLFRKEGQNVTLSCEQNLNHDAMYWYRQDPGQGLRLIYYSQIVNDFQKGDIAEGYSVSREKKESFPLTVTSAQKNPTAFYLCGALPRDTLYNEQFFGPGTRLTVL.

V gene TRBV19 combines with J gene TRBJ2-5; D is undetermined. The ends were cut back, 6 bases at V and 4 bases at J, with 6 bases in the middle. The CDR3 spans 11 residues. Germline V lookup: CDR1 LNHDA, CDR2 SQIVND (reference sequence). CDR3: CASRMGETQYF. The CDR3 coding sequence is TGTGCCAGTAGAATGGGAGAGACCCAGTACTTC.

This clonotype was seen more than once but under ten times. The chain uses TRBV4-3 and TRBJ1-2, with a possible D match to TRBD1 (5 bases). Germline lookup yields CDR1 LGHNA and CDR2 YSLEER. V was shortened by 5 bases and J by 9 bases, with 16 bases between the two germline ends. The CDR3 loop spans 13 amino acids. Here the CDR3 DNA reads TGCGCCAGCAGCGCCGGGGGGTCATCAAGCTACACCTTC. The encoded protein is CASSAGGSSSYTF.

This clonotype was observed at least ten times. V is TRBV7-9 and J is TRBJ2-1; unclear D gene. V was cut by 1 base and J by 0 bases, with 7 bases left in between. CDR1 and CDR2 from the germline V gene are SEHNR and FQNEAQ (reference sequence). CDR3 length equals 15 residues. The DNA of the CDR3 is TGTGCCAGCAGCTTAGTAATGGGCTCCTACAATGAGCAGTTCTTC. Protein: CASSLVMGSYNEQFF.

This clonotype appeared many times. The chain links TRBV5-1 to TRBJ2-3; 7 nucleotides match TRBD1. CDR3 length: 17 residues. The germline V gene encodes CDR1 SGHRS and CDR2 YFSETQ. The junction had 15 bases not matched to a gene; V was cut back by 1 base and J by 7 bases. The CDR3: CASSLTPFEGAWYTQYF. The CDR3, as DNA: TGCGCCAGCAGCTTGACACCTTTCGAGGGGGCATGGTATACGCAGTATTTT.

This clonotype has just a few counts. The chain is built from TRBV7-2 and TRBJ1-2; D unclear. Per germline, CDR1 SGHTA and CDR2 FQGNSA. This CDR3 spans 14 amino acids. The ends were cut back, 5 bases at V and 8 bases at J, with 18 bases in the middle. CDR3 DNA sequence: TGTGCCAGCAGCCCCCAGGACGGGCGGTACGGCTACACCTTC. Amino acid sequence: CASSPQDGRYGYTF.

The V and J genes are TRBV24-1 and TRBJ2-1; 11 positions agree with TRBD1. CDR1 KGHDR and CDR2 SFDVKD come from the germline V gene. V dropped 7 bases and J dropped 1; count of bases not matched to a gene: 5. This CDR3 contains 16 residues. CDR3 DNA: TGTGCCACCAGCCGCGGACAGGGGGCGTCCTACAATGAGCAGTTCTTC. Amino acids: CATSRGQGASYNEQFF.

The chain recombines TRBV5-4 with TRBJ2-5, with D unclear. The CDR3 totals 13 residues. V was trimmed by 5 bases and J by 1 base, leaving 9 bases between them. In germline, CDR1 is SGHNT, CDR2 YYREEE (reference sequence). The DNA for the CDR3 is TGTGCCAGCAGACGAACACCCCAAGAGACCCAGTACTTC. As protein: CASRRTPQETQYF.